The clone carrying this T cell receptor beta chain was counted a few times. Its specificity is unknown. Looked up from germline, CDR1 is SGHRS and CDR2 is YFSETQ. V lost 4 bases, J lost 2 bases, and 5 bases stayed unmatched. The CDR3 length is 14 residues. The data stem from a study of cytomegalovirus exposure and HLA in healthy donors. At the level of the study: About 79 million unique TCRs from HLA-typed donors were held in an early data release.

Both 60 Vbeta primers and 13 Jbeta primers went into the PCR. Using immunoSEQ multiplex PCR, the repertoire was profiled, and TCRdb retains in-frame clones only, with some absent. This table holds around 130,000 clones, roughly 88% found once. Study-level points and caveats: As confirmed in vitro, three CMV-associated chains were specific for CMV antigens.

The sequencing input was PBMCs. This chain connects TRBV5-1 to TRBJ1-1; TRBD1 agrees at 7 bases. This receptor was obtained from a boy aged 10-17 years in good health and CMV-seronegative. CDR3 coding DNA: TGCGCCAGCAGCCTTCAGGGGGTAAACACTGAAGCTTTCTTT. Its translation: CASSLQGVNTEAFF.